This T cell receptor beta chain was profiled in a study of T cells in localized non-small cell lung cancer. Overall study results and limits: When the top 100 tumor clones were examined, a median approximately 57 of them also appeared in the adjacent lung, which was paired and uninvolved.

Trimming removed 5 bases at V and 0 bases at J, with 11 bases between. The CDR3 loop spans 14 amino acids. From germline, CDR1 is MNHGY and CDR2 SAAAGT. A remark on this clone: Its cognate antigen is unknown.

Assay used: immunoSEQ multiplex PCR; TCRdb lists only in-frame clones, some missing. The data show fewer than 7,500 clones, about half seen once. The TCR was taken from a man aged 40 to 70 with stage I lung adenocarcinoma. Sequenced material: lymph node tissue, taken before any cancer treatment. J is TRBJ2-7 and V is TRBV6-8; possibly TRBD2 for D (6 bases). The CDR3 region has the DNA TGTGCCAGCAGTCGAACCGGGAGCTCCTACGAGCAGTACTTC. Amino acid sequence: CASSRTGSSYEQYF.